This TCR beta chain was sequenced in a study of identical twins. Study-wide results and caveats: Fewer insertions characterized abundant cord blood beta clonotypes, whereas memory repertoires showed none.

A universal primer site came from template switching; cDNA carried unique molecular identifiers. TCRdb independently ran MiXCR on the 5' RACE reads; one entry per CDR3 protein. The top ten hold 35% to 45% of the sample, which has approximately 210,000 distinct CDR3 sequences, about a sixth seen once. The germline V gene has CDR1 MNHEY and CDR2 SVGEGT. Trimming took 2 bases from V and 2 from J; bases not matched to a gene: 5. CDR3 length: 16 residues. For this clonotype: The antigen remains undetermined.

These same data were also listed under a study on T cells expressing NK-cell markers. That source reports: Similarly, these clonotypes led the CD3+CD56-NKG2C+ fraction as well in a handful of donors. Unclear, still, was the HCMV specificity of the expanded NKG2C+ T cell clones.

The sample consisted of CD8+ T cells sorted from blood. This TCR derives from a woman under 30 in good health. The chain carries TRBV6-2 or TRBV6-3 and TRBJ2-1; 8 bases agree with TRBD2. The DNA of the CDR3 is TGTGCCAGCAGTTACCTTAGCGGGGAGACCTACAATGAGCAGTTCTTC. Protein product: CASSYLSGETYNEQFF.